These T cell receptor beta chains were read from a single sample in a study of T cell changes during pregnancy in multiple sclerosis. Libraries were prepared by immunoSEQ multiplex PCR; TCRdb keeps only in-frame clonotypes and omits some of them. The sample holds roughly 52,000 clones, around 90% seen once. The material sequenced was CD4+ T cells from peripheral blood mononuclear cells, taken in the first trimester of pregnancy. All receptors derive from a female donor with multiple sclerosis, enrolled in a pregnancy study. Both conserved end residues are part of each CDR3. A D gene is named only where the DNA matches it firmly. Clone size appears in some rows only: once, few, many, or a class for an expanded clone.

j_call: TRBJ2-7
v_call: TRBV28
clone_size: .
d_call: .
cdr3_aa: CASSLAGSTNPYEQYF
cdr3_nt: TGTGCCAGCAGTTTGGCCGGGAGCACGAACCCCTACGAGCAGTACTTC

j_call: TRBJ2-3
v_call: TRBV29-1
clone_size: .
d_call: .
cdr3_aa: CSVGLTRTVNTDTQYF
cdr3_nt: TGCAGCGTTGGTCTGACCCGGACAGTCAACACAGATACGCAGTATTTT

j_call: TRBJ1-1
v_call: TRBV20-1
clone_size: .
d_call: .
cdr3_aa: CSAIKNTEAFF
cdr3_nt: TGCAGTGCTATCAAGAACACTGAAGCTTTCTTT

j_call: TRBJ1-1
v_call: TRBV28
clone_size: .
d_call: .
cdr3_aa: CASRRDGNTEAFF
cdr3_nt: TGTGCCAGCAGGCGGGACGGGAACACTGAAGCTTTCTTT

j_call: TRBJ1-1
v_call: TRBV7-8
clone_size: .
d_call: TRBD1
cdr3_aa: CASSFDRGNTEAFF
cdr3_nt: TGTGCCAGCAGCTTCGACAGGGGGAACACTGAAGCTTTCTTT

j_call: TRBJ2-7
v_call: TRBV28
clone_size: once
d_call: TRBD1
cdr3_aa: CASSSAGQALYEQYF
cdr3_nt: TGTGCCAGCAGTTCCGCGGGACAGGCCCTCTACGAGCAGTACTTC

j_call: TRBJ2-1
v_call: TRBV9
clone_size: .
d_call: .
cdr3_aa: CASSPGTWTYNEQFF
cdr3_nt: TGTGCCAGCTCGCCCGGGACTTGGACCTACAATGAGCAGTTCTTC

j_call: TRBJ2-3
v_call: TRBV7-2
clone_size: .
d_call: .
cdr3_aa: CASSHRDYGKTDTQYF
cdr3_nt: TGTGCCAGCAGCCACAGGGACTATGGGAAAACAGATACGCAGTATTTT

j_call: TRBJ2-7
v_call: TRBV28
clone_size: .
d_call: TRBD2
cdr3_aa: CASSTRWGTSGTYEQYF
cdr3_nt: TGTGCCAGCAGTACTCGATGGGGGACTAGCGGGACCTACGAGCAGTACTTC

j_call: TRBJ1-2
v_call: TRBV4-1
clone_size: .
d_call: TRBD1
cdr3_aa: CASSQQPRDRFYGYTF
cdr3_nt: TGCGCCAGCAGCCAGCAACCCCGGGACAGATTCTATGGCTACACCTTC

j_call: TRBJ2-3
v_call: TRBV7-9
clone_size: .
d_call: .
cdr3_aa: CASSFSTDTQYF
cdr3_nt: TGTGCCAGCAGCTTCTCTACAGATACGCAGTATTTT

j_call: TRBJ1-4
v_call: TRBV6-5
clone_size: few
d_call: TRBD1
cdr3_aa: CASSYTGAGGEKLFF
cdr3_nt: TGTGCCAGCAGTTACACGGGAGCAGGGGGCGAAAAACTGTTTTTT

j_call: TRBJ2-7
v_call: TRBV28
clone_size: .
d_call: TRBD1
cdr3_aa: CASSWDRGYEQYF
cdr3_nt: TGTGCCAGCAGTTGGGACAGGGGTTACGAGCAGTACTTC

j_call: TRBJ1-1
v_call: TRBV7-3
clone_size: once
d_call: TRBD1
cdr3_aa: CASSEGGAGTEAFF
cdr3_nt: TGTGCCAGCAGCGAAGGGGGCGCGGGTACTGAAGCTTTCTTT

j_call: TRBJ2-5
v_call: TRBV19
clone_size: once
d_call: TRBD2
cdr3_aa: CASSIVFGTSGRGQETQYF
cdr3_nt: TGTGCCAGTAGTATAGTATTTGGGACTAGCGGGAGGGGGCAAGAGACCCAGTACTTC

j_call: TRBJ1-5
v_call: TRBV2
clone_size: .
d_call: TRBD1
cdr3_aa: CASSESSPGTGAHYSNQPQHF
cdr3_nt: TGTGCCAGCAGTGAATCATCCCCCGGGACAGGGGCGCATTATAGCAATCAGCCCCAGCATTTT

j_call: TRBJ2-3
v_call: TRBV10-3
clone_size: .
d_call: TRBD2
cdr3_aa: CAITAGGGGSDTQYF
cdr3_nt: TGTGCCATCACTGCCGGGGGCGGGGGGTCAGATACGCAGTATTTT

j_call: TRBJ1-1
v_call: TRBV11-2
clone_size: .
d_call: .
cdr3_aa: CASSPSRAVMNTEAFF
cdr3_nt: TGTGCCAGCAGCCCCTCCAGGGCAGTGATGAACACTGAAGCTTTCTTT

j_call: TRBJ1-1
v_call: TRBV9
clone_size: .
d_call: TRBD1
cdr3_aa: CASSATDRGTEAFF
cdr3_nt: TGTGCCAGCAGCGCCACGGACAGGGGTACTGAAGCTTTCTTT

j_call: TRBJ1-6
v_call: TRBV14
clone_size: .
d_call: .
cdr3_aa: CASGWSSYNSPLHF
cdr3_nt: TGTGCCAGCGGATGGAGCTCCTATAATTCACCCCTCCACTTT

j_call: TRBJ2-2
v_call: TRBV9
clone_size: .
d_call: .
cdr3_aa: CASSASGPQGGELFF
cdr3_nt: TGTGCCAGCAGCGCCTCAGGTCCCCAGGGGGGGGAGCTGTTTTTT

j_call: TRBJ1-2
v_call: TRBV5-4
clone_size: .
d_call: TRBD1
cdr3_aa: CASSLTDRGGYGYTF
cdr3_nt: TGTGCCAGCAGCCTCACGGACAGGGGTGGGTATGGCTACACCTTC

j_call: TRBJ2-1
v_call: TRBV28
clone_size: .
d_call: .
cdr3_aa: CASTSAGAGVFEQFF
cdr3_nt: TGTGCCAGCACCTCCGCGGGGGCAGGGGTGTTTGAGCAGTTCTTC

j_call: TRBJ2-7
v_call: TRBV12-5
clone_size: .
d_call: TRBD1
cdr3_aa: CASGPFGTVTYEQYF
cdr3_nt: TGTGCTAGTGGGCCGTTCGGGACAGTGACCTACGAGCAGTACTTC

j_call: TRBJ1-1
v_call: TRBV18
clone_size: .
d_call: .
cdr3_aa: CASSPNRDTEAFF
cdr3_nt: TGTGCCAGCTCCCCTAACAGGGACACTGAAGCTTTCTTT

j_call: TRBJ1-4
v_call: TRBV6-6
clone_size: .
d_call: TRBD1
cdr3_aa: CASSYDTTGSEKLFF
cdr3_nt: TGTGCCAGCAGTTACGATACGACAGGGAGTGAAAAACTGTTTTTT

j_call: TRBJ2-7
v_call: TRBV30
clone_size: few
d_call: TRBD2
cdr3_aa: CAFRLAGASDQYF
cdr3_nt: TGTGCCTTTCGACTAGCGGGGGCTTCGGATCAGTACTTC

j_call: TRBJ2-1
v_call: TRBV7-9
clone_size: once
d_call: TRBD2
cdr3_aa: CASSPRTSGGPSSYNEQFF
cdr3_nt: TGTGCCAGCAGCCCAAGGACTAGCGGGGGTCCCAGCTCCTACAATGAGCAGTTCTTC

j_call: TRBJ1-1
v_call: TRBV6-1
clone_size: .
d_call: TRBD1
cdr3_aa: CASSEATGGTEAFF
cdr3_nt: TGTGCCAGCAGTGAGGCCACAGGGGGCACTGAAGCTTTCTTT

j_call: TRBJ1-5
v_call: TRBV19
clone_size: .
d_call: TRBD1
cdr3_aa: CASNPGQGGNQPQHF
cdr3_nt: TGTGCCAGTAACCCGGGACAGGGAGGCAATCAGCCCCAGCATTTT

j_call: TRBJ2-1
v_call: TRBV28
clone_size: .
d_call: TRBD2
cdr3_aa: CASSLGGTSALQFF
cdr3_nt: TGTGCCAGCAGTTTAGGGGGGACTAGCGCGCTGCAGTTCTTC

j_call: TRBJ2-1
v_call: TRBV5-1
clone_size: .
d_call: TRBD2
cdr3_aa: CASSSFIAGAYGKGSYNEQFF
cdr3_nt: TGCGCCAGCAGCTCCTTTATAGCGGGGGCGTACGGCAAGGGCTCCTACAATGAGCAGTTCTTC

j_call: TRBJ1-5
v_call: TRBV6-5
clone_size: .
d_call: .
cdr3_aa: CASTTGRDQPQHF
cdr3_nt: TGTGCCAGCACTACAGGGCGGGATCAGCCCCAGCATTTT

j_call: TRBJ1-3
v_call: TRBV7-8
clone_size: once
d_call: .
cdr3_aa: CASRGHSGNTIYF
cdr3_nt: TGTGCCAGCAGGGGACATTCTGGAAACACCATATATTTT

j_call: TRBJ2-1
v_call: TRBV7-2
clone_size: .
d_call: TRBD2
cdr3_aa: CASSGSGTTYNEQFF
cdr3_nt: TGTGCCAGCAGCGGTTCCGGGACTACATACAATGAGCAGTTCTTC

j_call: TRBJ2-3
v_call: TRBV9
clone_size: .
d_call: TRBD2
cdr3_aa: CASSVSGTFTDTQYF
cdr3_nt: TGTGCCAGCAGCGTTAGCGGGACATTCACAGATACGCAGTATTTT

j_call: TRBJ1-3
v_call: TRBV30
clone_size: .
d_call: TRBD1
cdr3_aa: CAWASGVGQGNTIYF
cdr3_nt: TGTGCCTGGGCCTCGGGAGTGGGACAGGGAAACACCATATATTTT

j_call: TRBJ2-2
v_call: TRBV5-4
clone_size: .
d_call: .
cdr3_aa: CASSLAGQGGTGELFF
cdr3_nt: TGTGCCAGCAGCTTGGCCGGTCAGGGTGGCACCGGGGAGCTGTTTTTT

j_call: TRBJ2-6
v_call: TRBV7-9
clone_size: .
d_call: .
cdr3_aa: CASSPVGANVLTF
cdr3_nt: TGTGCCAGCAGCCCTGTAGGGGCCAACGTCCTGACTTTC

j_call: TRBJ1-6
v_call: TRBV23-1
clone_size: .
d_call: TRBD1
cdr3_aa: CASSQPDRAEDNSPLHF
cdr3_nt: TGCGCCAGCAGTCAACCCGACAGGGCCGAAGATAATTCACCCCTCCACTTT

j_call: TRBJ2-4
v_call: TRBV5-1
clone_size: .
d_call: .
cdr3_aa: CASSFGQKNIQYF
cdr3_nt: TGCGCCAGCAGCTTCGGACAGAAAAACATTCAGTACTTC

j_call: TRBJ2-5
v_call: TRBV30
clone_size: once
d_call: .
cdr3_aa: CAWSMDRQETQYF
cdr3_nt: TGTGCCTGGAGTATGGACAGACAAGAGACCCAGTACTTC